The entry below describes one T cell receptor beta chain. This sample stems from a study of cytotoxic CD8 clonotypes in ibrutinib-treated CLL. CDR3 length: 14 amino acids. In germline, CDR1 is SGHAT, CDR2 FQNNGV. J gave up 4 bases and V 7 bases, and 10 bases lay outside the gene matches. The assay was immunoSEQ multiplex PCR, and TCRdb's table has in-frame clones only and misses some. This table holds 250,000 to 350,000 clones, roughly three quarters found once. This rearrangement joins TRBV11-2 to TRBJ2-7, with TRBD2 identical over 7 bases. The material sequenced was PBMCs, taken at disease progression, from a patient treated with ibrutinib. This sequence originates from a human donor with chronic lymphocytic leukemia. CDR3 bases: TGTGCCAGCACCCTCCCGGGGGGAGAATACGAGCAGTACTTC. Translated, it gives CASTLPGGEYEQYF.